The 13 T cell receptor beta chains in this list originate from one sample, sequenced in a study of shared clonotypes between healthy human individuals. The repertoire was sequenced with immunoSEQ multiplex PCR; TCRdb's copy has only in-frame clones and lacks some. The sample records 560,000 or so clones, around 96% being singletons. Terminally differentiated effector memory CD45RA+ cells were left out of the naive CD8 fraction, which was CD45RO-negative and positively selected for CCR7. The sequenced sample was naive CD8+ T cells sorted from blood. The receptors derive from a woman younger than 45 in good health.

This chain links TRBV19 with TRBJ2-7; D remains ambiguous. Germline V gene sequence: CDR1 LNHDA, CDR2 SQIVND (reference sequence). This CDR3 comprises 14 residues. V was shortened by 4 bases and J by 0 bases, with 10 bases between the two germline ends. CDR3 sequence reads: CASSSPSSSYEQYF. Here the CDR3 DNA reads TGTGCCAGTAGTAGCCCGTCTAGCTCCTACGAGCAGTACTTC.

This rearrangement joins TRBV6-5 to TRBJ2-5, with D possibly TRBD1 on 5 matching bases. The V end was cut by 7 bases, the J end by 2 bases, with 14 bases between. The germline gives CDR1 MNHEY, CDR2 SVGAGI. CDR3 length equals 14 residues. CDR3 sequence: CASKFTGTQETQYF. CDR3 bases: TGTGCCAGCAAATTCACAGGCACACAAGAGACCCAGTACTTC.

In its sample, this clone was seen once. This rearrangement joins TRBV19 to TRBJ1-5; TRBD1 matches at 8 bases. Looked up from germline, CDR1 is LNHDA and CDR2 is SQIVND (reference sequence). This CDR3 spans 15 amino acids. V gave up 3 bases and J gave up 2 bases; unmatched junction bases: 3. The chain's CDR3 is CASSMDREGNQPQHF. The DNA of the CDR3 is TGTGCCAGTAGTATGGACAGGGAAGGCAATCAGCCCCAGCATTTT.

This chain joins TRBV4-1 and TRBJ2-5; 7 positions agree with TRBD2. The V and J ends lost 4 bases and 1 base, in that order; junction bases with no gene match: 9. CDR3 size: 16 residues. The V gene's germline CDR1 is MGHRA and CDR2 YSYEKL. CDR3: CASSPRIAGFQETQYF. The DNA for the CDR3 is TGCGCCAGCAGCCCCCGAATAGCGGGTTTCCAAGAGACCCAGTACTTC.

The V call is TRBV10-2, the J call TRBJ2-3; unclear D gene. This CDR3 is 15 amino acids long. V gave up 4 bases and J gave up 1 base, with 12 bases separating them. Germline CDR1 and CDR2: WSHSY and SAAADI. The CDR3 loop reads CASSGSWVGTDTQYF. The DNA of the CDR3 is TGCGCCAGCAGTGGCAGTTGGGTAGGCACAGATACGCAGTATTTT.

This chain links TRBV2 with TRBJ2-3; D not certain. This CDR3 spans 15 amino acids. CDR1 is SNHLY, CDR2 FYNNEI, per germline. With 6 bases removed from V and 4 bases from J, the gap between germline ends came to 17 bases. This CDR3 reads CASSPPTTVPDTQYF. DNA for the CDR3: TGTGCCAGCAGCCCGCCAACAACAGTTCCAGATACGCAGTATTTT.

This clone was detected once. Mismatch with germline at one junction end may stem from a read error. Written as DNA, the CDR3 is TGTGCCAGCACTGAAAAGGGGCTTGGTGGAATGAACACTGAAGCTTTCTTT. Translating it yields CASTEKGLGGMNTEAFF. The chain is built from TRBV6-1 and TRBJ1-1, with D possibly matching TRBD1 (5 bases). CDR1 and CDR2 from the germline V gene are MNHNS and SASEGT. The CDR3 contains 17 residues.

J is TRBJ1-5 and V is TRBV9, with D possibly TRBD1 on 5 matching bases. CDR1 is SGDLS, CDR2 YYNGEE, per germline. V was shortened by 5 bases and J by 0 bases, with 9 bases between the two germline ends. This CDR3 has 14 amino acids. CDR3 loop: CASSGGDSNQPQHF. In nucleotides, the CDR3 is TGTGCCAGCAGTGGGGGGGATAGCAATCAGCCCCAGCATTTT.

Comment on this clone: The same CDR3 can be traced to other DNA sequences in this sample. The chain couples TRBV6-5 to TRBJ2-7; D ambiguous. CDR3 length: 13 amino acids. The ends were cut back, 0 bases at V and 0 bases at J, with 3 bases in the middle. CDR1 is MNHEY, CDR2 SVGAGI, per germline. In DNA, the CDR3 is TGTGCCAGCAGTTACTCGAGCTCCTACGAGCAGTACTTC. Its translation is CASSYSSSYEQYF.

In DNA form, the CDR3 reads TGCGCCAGCAGCCTTAGCGGGGGGCGAACCTACAATGAGCAGTTCTTC. Its protein product is CASSLSGGRTYNEQFF. The chain employs TRBV4-1 and TRBJ2-1; 10 nucleotides align to TRBD2. Germline loops: CDR1 MGHRA, CDR2 YSYEKL. This CDR3 is 16 amino acids long. V shed 4 bases and J 2 bases; nucleotides not matched to a gene: 5.

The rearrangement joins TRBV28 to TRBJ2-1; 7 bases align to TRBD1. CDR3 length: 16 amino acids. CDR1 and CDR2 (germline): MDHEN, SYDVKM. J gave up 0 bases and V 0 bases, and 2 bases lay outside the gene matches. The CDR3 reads CASSLWDRSSYNEQFF. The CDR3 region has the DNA TGTGCCAGCAGTTTATGGGACAGGAGCTCCTACAATGAGCAGTTCTTC.

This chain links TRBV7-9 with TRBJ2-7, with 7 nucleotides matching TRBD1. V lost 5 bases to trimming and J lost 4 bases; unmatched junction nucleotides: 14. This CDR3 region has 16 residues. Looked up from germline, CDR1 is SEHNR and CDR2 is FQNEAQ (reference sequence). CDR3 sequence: CASSTPPGGPFYEQYF. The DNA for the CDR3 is TGTGCCAGCAGCACCCCCCCAGGGGGACCCTTTTACGAGCAGTACTTC.

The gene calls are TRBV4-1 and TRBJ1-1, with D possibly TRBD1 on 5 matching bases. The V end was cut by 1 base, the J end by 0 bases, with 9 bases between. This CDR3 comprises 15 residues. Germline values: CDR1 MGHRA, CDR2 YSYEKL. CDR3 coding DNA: TGCGCCAGCAGCCAAGCGGGGGGGATGAACACTGAAGCTTTCTTT. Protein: CASSQAGGMNTEAFF.